A selection of T cell receptor beta chains follows, all from one sample in a study of STAT5B mutations in CD4+ large granular lymphocyte leukemia. The protocol was immunoSEQ multiplex PCR, while the TCRdb copy is restricted to in-frame clones and leaves out a portion. The sample consists of 25,000 to 30,000 clones, 70% to 75% of them appearing once. The sequenced material came from CD4+ T cells from blood buffy coats. These receptors were taken from a human donor in good health. The CDR3 runs from the conserved cysteine through the conserved F or W. Fields, in order: V gene, J gene, clone size, D gene, CDR3 protein, CDR3 DNA. The D gene is left open where the match is weak. The size field is filled for only some rows; it gives once, few, many or a size class.

TRBV18	TRBJ1-1	.	.	CASVQTGPGAGNTEAFF	TGTGCCAGCGTCCAAACCGGTCCAGGGGCCGGGAACACTGAAGCTTTCTTT
TRBV7-2	TRBJ2-1	once	TRBD2	CASSFSGRAYEQFF	TGTGCCAGCAGCTTTAGCGGGAGGGCGTATGAGCAGTTCTTC
TRBV9	TRBJ2-6	.	.	CASSYNRQEGVLTF	TGTGCCAGCAGCTATAACCGACAGGAGGGCGTCCTGACTTTC
TRBV30	TRBJ2-2	.	.	CAWGRQITGELFF	TGTGCCTGGGGCAGACAGATCACCGGGGAGCTGTTTTTT
TRBV5-4	TRBJ2-1	.	TRBD2	CASSLGGLADNEQFF	TGTGCCAGCAGCTTGGGGGGACTAGCGGACAATGAGCAGTTCTTC
TRBV18	TRBJ1-1	.	TRBD1	CASSPRMTGGGSTEAFF	TGTGCCAGCTCACCACGGATGACAGGGGGCGGGAGCACTGAAGCTTTCTTT
TRBV28	TRBJ1-5	once	.	CASSFIGGRHNQPQHF	TGTGCCAGCAGTTTTATCGGGGGCAGGCACAATCAGCCCCAGCATTTT
TRBV12-5	TRBJ2-1	.	.	CASGLTPWGVF	TGTGCTAGTGGTTTGACCCCTTGGGGGGTCTTC
TRBV18	TRBJ2-7	.	.	CASSPRQTLYEQYF	TGTGCCAGCTCACCACGCCAGACTTTATACGAGCAGTACTTC
TRBV5-1	TRBJ1-4	.	TRBD1	CASSLSAGLGQGGEKLFF	TGCGCCAGCAGCTTGTCAGCAGGGTTAGGACAGGGCGGCGAAAAACTGTTTTTT
TRBV9	TRBJ1-3	.	.	CASSEGVSSGNTIYF	TGTGCCAGCAGCGAGGGGGTGAGCTCTGGAAACACCATATATTTT
TRBV9	TRBJ2-7	.	TRBD1	CASSVGQGAVYEQYF	TGTGCCAGCAGCGTAGGACAGGGGGCTGTGTACGAGCAGTACTTC
TRBV6-5	TRBJ2-5	.	.	CASSYSPKETQYF	TGTGCCAGCAGTTACTCGCCCAAAGAGACCCAGTACTTC
TRBV29-1	TRBJ1-1	.	.	CSVLVGPQGPNTEAFF	TGCAGCGTCCTCGTGGGGCCCCAGGGTCCGAACACTGAAGCTTTCTTT
TRBV9	TRBJ2-7	.	.	CASSPQVGSYPYEQYF	TGTGCCAGCAGCCCGCAAGTGGGGTCTTACCCCTACGAGCAGTACTTC
TRBV2	TRBJ1-3	.	TRBD1	CASRGDRAPGNTIYF	TGTGCCAGCAGGGGAGACAGGGCTCCTGGAAACACCATATATTTT
TRBV19	TRBJ1-1	.	.	CASSMRQNTEAFF	TGTGCCAGTAGTATGAGGCAGAACACTGAAGCTTTCTTT
TRBV19	TRBJ2-2	.	.	CASSKWAGELFF	TGTGCCAGTAGTAAATGGGCCGGGGAGCTGTTTTTT
TRBV29-1	TRBJ1-2	.	TRBD1	CSVEASTGGGGYTF	TGCAGCGTTGAAGCCTCGACAGGGGGCGGTGGCTACACCTTC
TRBV11-3	TRBJ1-2	.	.	CASSFSSGGTNYGYTF	TGTGCCAGCAGCTTTAGTTCCGGCGGTACGAACTATGGCTACACCTTC
TRBV9	TRBJ2-2	.	TRBD2	CASSATQLAVGTGELFF	TGTGCCAGCAGCGCCACCCAACTAGCGGTGGGGACCGGGGAGCTGTTTTTT
TRBV5-1	TRBJ1-6	.	.	CASSFGDLSSPLHF	TGCGCCAGCAGCTTTGGGGACTTGAGTTCACCCCTCCACTTT
TRBV7-9	TRBJ1-1	once	.	CASSLAGVNTEAFF	TGTGCCAGCAGCTTAGCCGGGGTGAACACTGAAGCTTTCTTT
TRBV7-2	TRBJ1-3	.	TRBD1	CASSLTLGTEHSGNTIYF	TGTGCCAGCAGCTTAACCCTCGGGACAGAGCACTCTGGAAACACCATATATTTT
TRBV7-2	TRBJ2-3	.	.	CASSPPRGPGEDTQYF	TGTGCCAGCAGCCCCCCTCGCGGGCCCGGGGAAGATACGCAGTATTTT
TRBV28	TRBJ2-3	.	TRBD2	CASSLTSGSTDTQYF	TGTGCCAGCAGTTTAACTAGCGGGAGCACAGATACGCAGTATTTT
TRBV2	TRBJ1-2	.	TRBD1	CASSVRTGGSSGYTF	TGTGCCAGCAGTGTCCGGACAGGGGGCTCTTCTGGCTACACCTTC
TRBV5-1	TRBJ2-5	.	.	CASSLVFGRVEQETQYF	TGCGCCAGCAGCTTGGTTTTTGGCAGGGTGGAGCAAGAGACCCAGTACTTC
TRBV6-6	TRBJ1-2	.	.	CASSYSTVNYGYTF	TGTGCCAGCAGTTACTCGACAGTTAACTATGGCTACACCTTC
TRBV7-9	TRBJ1-1	.	TRBD1	CASSSTGVNTEAFF	TGTGCCAGCAGCTCTACAGGGGTTAACACTGAAGCTTTCTTT
TRBV5-4	TRBJ2-1	.	TRBD2	CASSLSASGRVYNEQFF	TGTGCCAGCAGCTTGTCGGCTAGCGGGAGGGTCTACAATGAGCAGTTCTTC
TRBV19	TRBJ1-2	.	TRBD1	CASSMGTVNGYGYTF	TGTGCCAGTAGTATGGGGACAGTCAATGGATATGGCTACACCTTC
TRBV6-6	TRBJ2-5	.	.	CASSRGGTETQYF	TGTGCCAGCAGCCGAGGGGGAACAGAGACCCAGTACTTC
TRBV7-6	TRBJ2-7	.	TRBD1	CASSDGTGNEQYF	TGTGCCAGCAGCGACGGGACAGGGAACGAGCAGTACTTC
TRBV6-5	TRBJ2-2	.	.	CASSYDASTGELFF	TGTGCCAGCAGTTACGACGCAAGCACCGGGGAGCTGTTTTTT
TRBV15	TRBJ2-3	.	.	CATSREGTGDTQYF	TGTGCCACCAGCAGAGAAGGGACTGGGGATACGCAGTATTTT
TRBV19	TRBJ1-5	.	TRBD1	CASTGQGFNQPQHF	TGTGCCAGTACGGGACAGGGGTTCAATCAGCCCCAGCATTTT
TRBV30	TRBJ1-2	.	.	CAWGDLALDF	TGTGCCTGGGGGGACTTGGCGCTCGACTTC
TRBV5-8	TRBJ2-3	.	TRBD2	CASSLLPSGRAAHTQYF	TGTGCCAGCAGCTTGCTTCCCAGCGGGAGGGCCGCTCATACGCAGTATTTT
TRBV11-2	TRBJ2-2	.	TRBD1	CASSLEADRVLTGELFF	TGTGCCAGCAGCTTAGAAGCGGACAGGGTTTTAACCGGGGAGCTGTTTTTT
TRBV18	TRBJ1-1	.	TRBD1	CASSPLGTGAVNTEAFF	TGTGCCAGCTCACCACTTGGGACAGGGGCTGTGAACACTGAAGCTTTCTTT
TRBV10-1	TRBJ1-2	.	.	CASSEGTIYGYLGRWLDTF	TGCGCCAGCAGTGAGGGGACAATCTATGGCTATTTAGGGAGGTGGTTAGACACCTTC
TRBV28	TRBJ1-4	.	.	CASSLQGAGGTNEKLFF	TGTGCCAGCAGTTTGCAGGGCGCTGGGGGTACTAATGAAAAACTGTTTTTT
TRBV18	TRBJ1-1	.	TRBD1	CASSPGTGGTEAFF	TGTGCCAGCTCACCAGGGACAGGGGGCACTGAAGCTTTCTTT
TRBV27	TRBJ1-5	few	.	CASRLQVNQPQHF	TGTGCCAGCAGGCTACAGGTTAATCAGCCCCAGCATTTT
TRBV9	TRBJ2-6	few	TRBD1	CASSGIRGGAAGANVLTF	TGTGCCAGCAGCGGCATCAGAGGGGGCGCAGCCGGGGCCAACGTCCTGACTTTC
TRBV18	TRBJ2-7	.	.	CASSPSPGGYEQYF	TGTGCCAGCTCACCCTCTCCTGGGGGCTACGAGCAGTACTTC
TRBV5-1	TRBJ2-7	.	TRBD1	CASSSTDRGAYEQYF	TGCGCCAGCAGCAGTACGGACAGGGGCGCCTACGAGCAGTACTTC
TRBV5-6	TRBJ1-2	few	.	CASSTQENYGYTF	TGTGCCAGCAGCACGCAGGAGAACTATGGCTACACCTTC
TRBV9	TRBJ2-2	.	TRBD1	CASSVMTGTGELFF	TGTGCCAGCAGCGTTATGACAGGGACCGGGGAGCTGTTTTTT
TRBV2	TRBJ2-1	.	TRBD2	CASRGLAGGTNEQFF	TGTGCCAGTCGGGGACTAGCGGGAGGAACGAATGAGCAGTTCTTC
TRBV30	TRBJ2-5	once	.	CAWSVGWTRQETQYF	TGTGCCTGGAGTGTAGGTTGGACTCGCCAAGAGACCCAGTACTTC
TRBV23-1	TRBJ1-1	few	.	CASSHSSGRRNTEAFF	TGCGCCAGCAGTCATTCAAGCGGACGGCGGAACACTGAAGCTTTCTTT
TRBV30	TRBJ1-4	.	.	CAWSKGRAPANEKLFF	TGTGCCTGGAGCAAAGGCAGGGCCCCGGCTAATGAAAAACTGTTTTTT
TRBV7-6	TRBJ1-1	.	.	CASSSGGMNTEAFF	TGTGCCAGCAGCTCAGGAGGGATGAACACTGAAGCTTTCTTT
TRBV5-6	TRBJ2-4	few	TRBD2	CASSLEGSGTRNIQYF	TGTGCCAGCAGCTTGGAAGGGAGCGGGACCAGAAACATTCAGTACTTC
TRBV9	TRBJ2-2	.	TRBD1	CASSVALDRGRTGELFF	TGTGCCAGCAGCGTAGCTTTGGACAGGGGGCGCACCGGGGAGCTGTTTTTT
TRBV7-6	TRBJ2-1	few	.	CASSEGLTAQADEQFF	TGTGCCAGCAGCGAGGGACTGACGGCCCAGGCGGATGAGCAGTTCTTC
TRBV10-3	TRBJ1-2	.	.	CAIRTFTGSNYGYTF	TGTGCCATCAGAACCTTCACCGGCTCTAACTATGGCTACACCTTC
TRBV19	TRBJ1-5	once	TRBD1	CASRSFLDRVSNQPQHF	TGTGCCAGTAGGTCCTTTCTTGACAGGGTCAGCAATCAGCCCCAGCATTTT